These T cell receptor beta chains were read from a single sample in a study of preoperative IRX-2 immunotherapy in early breast cancer. Using immunoSEQ multiplex PCR, the repertoire was profiled, and TCRdb retains in-frame clones only, with some absent. The data hold 25,000 to 30,000 clones, with over 65% observed a single time. This material was collected from a patient treated with IRX-2 immunotherapy. The receptors were sampled from a human donor with breast cancer. Each CDR3 is given with its conserved first and last residue. A D gene is named only where the DNA matches it firmly. The size entry is marked missing in some rows and otherwise reads once, few, many or a size class.

TRBJ2-4 NA NA TRBV12-5 CASGPGQSNIQYF TGTGCTAGTGGTCCTGGACAGTCAAACATTCAGTACTTC
TRBJ1-2 NA NA TRBV11-3 CASSLEPQGVYGYTF TGTGCCAGCAGCTTAGAGCCGCAGGGAGTCTATGGCTACACCTTC
TRBJ1-5 NA NA TRBV18 CASSGQGQPQHF TGTGCCAGCTCTGGTCAGGGCCAGCCCCAGCATTTT
TRBJ2-7 NA NA TRBV28 CASSSRKARGYEQYF TGTGCCAGCAGTTCCCGGAAGGCCAGAGGCTACGAGCAGTACTTC
TRBJ2-1 once TRBD1 TRBV7-1 CASSDMTGPNYNEQFF TGTGCCAGCAGCGACATGACAGGGCCGAACTACAATGAGCAGTTCTTC
TRBJ2-5 once NA TRBV30 CAWAEQGNQETQYF TGTGCCTGGGCTGAACAGGGCAACCAAGAGACCCAGTACTTC
TRBJ1-2 NA TRBD1 TRBV18 CASSPSGGRNYGYTF TGTGCCAGCTCACCCTCAGGGGGCCGAAACTATGGTTACACCTTC
TRBJ2-7 NA NA TRBV7-4 CASSPSLVGGYEQYF TGTGCCAGCAGCCCCAGTTTAGTAGGTGGGTACGAGCAGTACTTC
TRBJ1-1 NA NA TRBV19 CASSLSYGTEAFF TGTGCCAGTAGCCTGAGTTATGGCACTGAAGCTTTCTTT
TRBJ1-2 NA TRBD1 TRBV18 CASSPSGQDYGYTF TGTGCCAGCTCACCCTCGGGACAGGACTATGGCTACACCTTC
TRBJ1-2 NA NA TRBV6-8 CAISGFGQGANYGYTF TGTGCCATCAGTGGTTTTGGGCAAGGGGCTAACTATGGCTACACCTTC
TRBJ2-3 NA TRBD1 TRBV11-3 CASSLGTGVVYGTDTQYF TGTGCCAGCAGCTTAGGTACAGGGGTTGTATATGGCACAGATACGCAGTATTTT
TRBJ1-1 few NA TRBV19 CASTWGAGENTEAFF TGTGCCAGTACCTGGGGGGCAGGTGAGAACACTGAAGCTTTCTTT
TRBJ1-5 NA NA TRBV30 CAWGVGSSTPQHF TGTGCCTGGGGTGTGGGTAGTTCTACGCCCCAGCATTTT
TRBJ2-2 once NA TRBV11-3 CASSLGGLSNTGELFF TGTGCCAGCAGCTTGGGGGGACTTTCGAACACCGGGGAGCTGTTTTTT
TRBJ1-1 NA NA TRBV29-1 CSATPRGRNTEAFF TGCAGCGCCACTCCTAGGGGCCGGAACACTGAAGCTTTCTTT
TRBJ2-1 NA NA TRBV28 CASSPDRLPSGQPYNEQFF TGTGCCAGCAGTCCGGACAGGTTGCCTAGCGGGCAACCCTACAATGAGCAGTTCTTC
TRBJ2-5 NA NA TRBV7-6 CASSLIRDAETQYF TGTGCCAGCAGCTTAATAAGGGACGCGGAGACCCAGTACTTC
TRBJ2-1 NA TRBD2 TRBV6-8 CASSKIGLAGAGEQFF TGTGCCAGCAGTAAAATCGGACTAGCGGGAGCGGGGGAGCAGTTCTTC
TRBJ2-3 NA NA TRBV28 CASISPGIDTQYF TGTGCCAGCATATCCCCGGGTATTGATACGCAGTATTTT
TRBJ2-1 few NA TRBV11-3 CASSLVGASYNEQFF TGTGCCAGCAGCTTAGTGGGTGCCTCCTACAATGAGCAGTTCTTC
TRBJ2-1 NA TRBD2 TRBV28 CASTPGGLAGNNEQFF TGTGCCAGCACCCCAGGGGGACTAGCGGGGAACAATGAGCAGTTCTTC
TRBJ2-2 NA TRBD2 TRBV11-3 CASSRGGAGGELFF TGTGCCAGCAGCCGCGGGGGGGCCGGCGGGGAGCTGTTTTTT
TRBJ1-6 NA TRBD1 TRBV12-5 CASGQGLGSPLHF TGTGCCAGCGGACAGGGGTTGGGTTCACCCCTCCACTTT
TRBJ1-2 NA TRBD1 TRBV6-8 CAIRGTANYGYTF TGTGCCATCAGGGGGACAGCTAACTATGGCTACACCTTC
TRBJ1-1 NA NA TRBV12-5 CASGLVQVGRGTEAFF TGTGCTAGTGGTTTGGTACAGGTGGGGCGAGGGACTGAAGCTTTCTTT
TRBJ1-2 NA NA TRBV5-1 CASSLVTVSGGYGYTF TGCGCCAGCAGCTTGGTAACAGTTTCCGGCGGATATGGCTACACCTTC
TRBJ1-1 NA TRBD1 TRBV28 CASTTPLGQGNTEAFF TGTGCCAGCACCACTCCGTTGGGACAGGGGAACACTGAAGCTTTCTTT
TRBJ1-5 NA NA TRBV19 CASSVRQNQPQHF TGTGCCAGTAGTGTAAGACAGAATCAGCCCCAGCATTTT
TRBJ2-1 NA TRBD1 TRBV29-1 CSESQGVGEQFF TGCAGCGAGTCACAGGGGGTCGGTGAGCAGTTCTTC
TRBJ1-5 NA NA TRBV28 CASTPLWGASNQPQHF TGTGCCAGCACCCCTCTTTGGGGGGCAAGCAATCAGCCCCAGCATTTT
TRBJ2-3 NA TRBD2 TRBV28 CASSSGSGDTQYF TGTGCCAGCAGTAGCGGGAGCGGGGATACGCAGTATTTT
TRBJ2-2 NA TRBD2 TRBV11-3 CASSREGTSGHTGELFF TGTGCCAGCAGCCGCGAGGGGACTAGCGGACACACCGGGGAGCTGTTTTTT